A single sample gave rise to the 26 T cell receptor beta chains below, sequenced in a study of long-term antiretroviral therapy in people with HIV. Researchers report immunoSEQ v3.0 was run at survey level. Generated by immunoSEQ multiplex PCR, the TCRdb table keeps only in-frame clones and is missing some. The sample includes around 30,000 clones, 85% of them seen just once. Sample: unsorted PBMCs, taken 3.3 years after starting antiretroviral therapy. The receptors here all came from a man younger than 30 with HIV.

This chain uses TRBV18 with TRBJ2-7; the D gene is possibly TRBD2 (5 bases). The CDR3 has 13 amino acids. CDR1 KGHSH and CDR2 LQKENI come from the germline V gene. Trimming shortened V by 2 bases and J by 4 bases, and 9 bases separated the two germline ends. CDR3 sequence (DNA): TGTGCCAGCTCACCATCGGACTCATACGAGCAGTACTTC. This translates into CASSPSDSYEQYF.

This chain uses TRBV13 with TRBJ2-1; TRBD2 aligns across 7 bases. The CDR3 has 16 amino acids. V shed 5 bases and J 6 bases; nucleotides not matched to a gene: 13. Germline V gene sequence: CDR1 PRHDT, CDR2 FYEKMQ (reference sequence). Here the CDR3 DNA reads TGTGCCAGCAGCCCTAGACTAGCAGGCCCCCTCAATGAGCAGTTCTTC. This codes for CASSPRLAGPLNEQFF.

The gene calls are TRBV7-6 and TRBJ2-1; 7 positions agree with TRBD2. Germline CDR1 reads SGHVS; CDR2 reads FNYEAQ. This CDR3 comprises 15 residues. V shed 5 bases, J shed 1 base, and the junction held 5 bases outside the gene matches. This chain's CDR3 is CASSRASGSYNEQFF. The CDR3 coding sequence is TGTGCCAGCAGCCGTGCTAGCGGATCCTACAATGAGCAGTTCTTC.

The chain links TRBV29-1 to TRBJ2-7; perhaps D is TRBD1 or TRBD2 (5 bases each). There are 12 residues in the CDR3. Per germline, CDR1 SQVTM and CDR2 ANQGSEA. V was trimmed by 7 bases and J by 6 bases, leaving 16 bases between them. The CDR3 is CSGGTGPGEQYF. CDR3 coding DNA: TGCAGCGGCGGAACGGGGCCCGGCGAGCAGTACTTC.

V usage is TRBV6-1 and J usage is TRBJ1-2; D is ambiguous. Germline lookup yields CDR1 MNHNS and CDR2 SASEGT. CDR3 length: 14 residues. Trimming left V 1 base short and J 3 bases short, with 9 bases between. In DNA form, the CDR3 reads TGTGCCAGCAGTGAAGTAACAAGCCACTATGGCTACACCTTC. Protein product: CASSEVTSHYGYTF.

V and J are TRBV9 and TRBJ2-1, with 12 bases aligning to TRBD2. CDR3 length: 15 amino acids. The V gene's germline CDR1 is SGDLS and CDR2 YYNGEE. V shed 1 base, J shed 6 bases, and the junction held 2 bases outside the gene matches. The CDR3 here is CASSVLAGGLNEQFF. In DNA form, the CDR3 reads TGTGCCAGCAGCGTACTAGCGGGGGGGCTCAATGAGCAGTTCTTC. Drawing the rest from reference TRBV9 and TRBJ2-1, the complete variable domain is DSGVTQTPKHLITATGQRVTLRCSPRSGDLSVYWYQQSLDQGLQFLIQYYNGEERAKGNILERFSAQQFPDLHSELNLSSLELGDSALYFCASSVLAGGLNEQFFGPGTRLTVL.

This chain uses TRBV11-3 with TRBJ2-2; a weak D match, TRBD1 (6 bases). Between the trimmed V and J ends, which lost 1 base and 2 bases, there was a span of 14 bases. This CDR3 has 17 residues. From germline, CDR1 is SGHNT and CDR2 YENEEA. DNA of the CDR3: TGTGCCAGCAGCTTAGCGACAGGAACGACCAACACCGGGGAGCTGTTTTTT. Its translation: CASSLATGTTNTGELFF.

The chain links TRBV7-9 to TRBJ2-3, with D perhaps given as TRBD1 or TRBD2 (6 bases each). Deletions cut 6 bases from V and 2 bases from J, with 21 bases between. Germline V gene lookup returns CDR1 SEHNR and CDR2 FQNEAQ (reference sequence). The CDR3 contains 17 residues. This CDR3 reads CASSPQPVGGLTDTQYF. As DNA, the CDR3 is TGTGCCAGCAGTCCCCAACCGGTGGGGGGCCTCACAGATACGCAGTATTTT.

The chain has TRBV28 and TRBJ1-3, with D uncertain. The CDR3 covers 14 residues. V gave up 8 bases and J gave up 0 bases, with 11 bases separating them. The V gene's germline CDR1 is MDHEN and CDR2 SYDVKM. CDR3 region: CASSTPSSGNTIYF. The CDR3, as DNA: TGTGCCAGCTCAACTCCCTCCTCTGGAAACACCATATATTTT.

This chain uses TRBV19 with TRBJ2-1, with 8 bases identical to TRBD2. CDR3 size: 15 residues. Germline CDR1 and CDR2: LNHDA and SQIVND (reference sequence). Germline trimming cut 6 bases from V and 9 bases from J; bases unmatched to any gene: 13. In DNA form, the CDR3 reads TGTGCCAGTAGGCAGAAGCGGGAGTTATCCAGTGAGCAGTTCTTC. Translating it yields CASRQKRELSSEQFF.

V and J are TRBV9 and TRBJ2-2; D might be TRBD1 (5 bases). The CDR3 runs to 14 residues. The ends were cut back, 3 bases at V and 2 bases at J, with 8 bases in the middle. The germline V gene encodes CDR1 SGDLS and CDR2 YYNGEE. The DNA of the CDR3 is TGTGCCAGCAGCGCCAGGGAAAACACCGGGGAGCTGTTTTTT. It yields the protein CASSARENTGELFF.

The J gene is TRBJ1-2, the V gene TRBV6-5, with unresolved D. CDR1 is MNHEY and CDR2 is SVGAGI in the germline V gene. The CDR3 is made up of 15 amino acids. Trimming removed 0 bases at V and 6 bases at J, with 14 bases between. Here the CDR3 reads CASSYSKSLNDGYTF. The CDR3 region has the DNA TGTGCCAGCAGTTACTCGAAGAGTCTGAACGATGGCTACACCTTC.

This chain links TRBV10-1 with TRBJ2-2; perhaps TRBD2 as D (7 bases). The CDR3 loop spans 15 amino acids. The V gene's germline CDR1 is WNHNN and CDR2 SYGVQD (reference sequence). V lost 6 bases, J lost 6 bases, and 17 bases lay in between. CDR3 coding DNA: TGCGCCAGCAGGGATTGGGGGGGGCGGGCCGGGGAGCTGTTTTTT. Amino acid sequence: CASRDWGGRAGELFF.

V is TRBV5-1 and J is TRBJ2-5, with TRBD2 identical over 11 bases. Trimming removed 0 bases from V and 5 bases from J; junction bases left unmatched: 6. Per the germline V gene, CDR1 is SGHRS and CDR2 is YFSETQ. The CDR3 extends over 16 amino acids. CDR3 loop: CASSLDTSGRHETQYF. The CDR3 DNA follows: TGCGCCAGCAGCTTGGATACTAGCGGGAGACACGAGACCCAGTACTTC.

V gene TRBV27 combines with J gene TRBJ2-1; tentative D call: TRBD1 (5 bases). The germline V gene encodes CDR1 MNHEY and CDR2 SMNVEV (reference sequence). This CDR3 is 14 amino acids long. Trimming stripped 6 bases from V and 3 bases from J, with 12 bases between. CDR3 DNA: TGTGCCAGCAGCAGACAGATGGGCTACAATGAGCAGTTCTTC. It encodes CASSRQMGYNEQFF.

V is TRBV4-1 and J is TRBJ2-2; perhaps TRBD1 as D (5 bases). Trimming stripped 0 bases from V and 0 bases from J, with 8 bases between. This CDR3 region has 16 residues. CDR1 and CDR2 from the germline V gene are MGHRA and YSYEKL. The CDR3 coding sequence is TGCGCCAGCAGCCAAGAATCAGGGACGAACACCGGGGAGCTGTTTTTT. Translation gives CASSQESGTNTGELFF.

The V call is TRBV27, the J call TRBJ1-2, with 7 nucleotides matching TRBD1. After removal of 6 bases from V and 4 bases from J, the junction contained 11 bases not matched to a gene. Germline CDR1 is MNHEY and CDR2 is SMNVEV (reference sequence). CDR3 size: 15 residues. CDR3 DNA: TGTGCCAGCAGACCTTCTCGGACAGGCTTCTATGGCTACACCTTC. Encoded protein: CASRPSRTGFYGYTF.

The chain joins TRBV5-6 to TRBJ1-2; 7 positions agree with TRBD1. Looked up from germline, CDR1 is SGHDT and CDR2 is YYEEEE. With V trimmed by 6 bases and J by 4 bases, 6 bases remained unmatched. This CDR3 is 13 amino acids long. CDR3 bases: TGTGCCAGCACCCTACAGGGGAGCTATGGCTACACCTTC. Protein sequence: CASTLQGSYGYTF.

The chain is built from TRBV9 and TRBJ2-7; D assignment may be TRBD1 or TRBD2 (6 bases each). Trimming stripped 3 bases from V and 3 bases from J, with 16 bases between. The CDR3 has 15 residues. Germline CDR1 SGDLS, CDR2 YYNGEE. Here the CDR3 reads CASSAEGRDNYEQYF. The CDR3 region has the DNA TGTGCCAGCAGCGCAGAGGGGCGGGACAACTACGAGCAGTACTTC.

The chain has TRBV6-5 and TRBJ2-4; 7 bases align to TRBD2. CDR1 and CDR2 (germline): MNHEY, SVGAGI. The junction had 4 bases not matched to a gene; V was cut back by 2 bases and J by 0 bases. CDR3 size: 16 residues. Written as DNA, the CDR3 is TGTGCCAGCAGTTACGACGGGGGGTTAGCCAAAAACATTCAGTACTTC. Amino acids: CASSYDGGLAKNIQYF.

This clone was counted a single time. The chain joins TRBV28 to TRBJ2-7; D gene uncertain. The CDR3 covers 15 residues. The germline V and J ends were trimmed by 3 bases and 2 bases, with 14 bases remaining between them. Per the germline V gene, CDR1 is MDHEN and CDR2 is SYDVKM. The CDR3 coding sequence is TGTGCCAGCAGTTTGGACGGACCCCTCGCCTACGAGCAGTACTTC. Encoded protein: CASSLDGPLAYEQYF.

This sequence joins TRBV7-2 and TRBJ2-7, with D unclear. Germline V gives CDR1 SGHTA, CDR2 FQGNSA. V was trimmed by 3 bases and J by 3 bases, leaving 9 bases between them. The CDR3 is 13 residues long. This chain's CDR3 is CASSFDLNYEQYF. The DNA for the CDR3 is TGTGCCAGCAGCTTCGACTTGAACTACGAGCAGTACTTC.

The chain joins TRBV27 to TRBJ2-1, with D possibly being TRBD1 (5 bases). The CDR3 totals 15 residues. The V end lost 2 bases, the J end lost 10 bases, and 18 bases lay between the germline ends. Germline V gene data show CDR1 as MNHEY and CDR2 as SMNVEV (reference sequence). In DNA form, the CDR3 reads TGTGCCAGCAGTTTAGCCCCAGCAGGGCCGGAAGAGCAGTTCTTC. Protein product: CASSLAPAGPEEQFF.

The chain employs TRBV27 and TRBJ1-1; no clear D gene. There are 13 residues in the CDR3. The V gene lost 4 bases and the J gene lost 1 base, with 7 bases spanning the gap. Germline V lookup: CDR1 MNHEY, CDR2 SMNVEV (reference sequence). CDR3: CASSWTENTEAFF. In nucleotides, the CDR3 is TGTGCCAGCAGTTGGACTGAGAACACTGAAGCTTTCTTT.

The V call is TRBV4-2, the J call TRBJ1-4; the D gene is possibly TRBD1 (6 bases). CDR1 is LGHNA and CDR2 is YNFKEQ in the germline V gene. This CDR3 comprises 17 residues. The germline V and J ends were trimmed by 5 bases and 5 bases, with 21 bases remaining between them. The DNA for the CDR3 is TGTGCCAGCAGCACCTATGGTCGGGGGGCCGCAAATGAAAAACTGTTTTTT. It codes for CASSTYGRGAANEKLFF.

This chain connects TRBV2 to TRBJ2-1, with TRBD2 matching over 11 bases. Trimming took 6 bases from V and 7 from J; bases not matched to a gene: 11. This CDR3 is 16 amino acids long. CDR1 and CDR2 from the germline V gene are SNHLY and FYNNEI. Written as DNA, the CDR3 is TGTGCCAGCAGGGATCTTAGCGGGAGGGTCGGGAATGAGCAGTTCTTC. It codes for CASRDLSGRVGNEQFF.